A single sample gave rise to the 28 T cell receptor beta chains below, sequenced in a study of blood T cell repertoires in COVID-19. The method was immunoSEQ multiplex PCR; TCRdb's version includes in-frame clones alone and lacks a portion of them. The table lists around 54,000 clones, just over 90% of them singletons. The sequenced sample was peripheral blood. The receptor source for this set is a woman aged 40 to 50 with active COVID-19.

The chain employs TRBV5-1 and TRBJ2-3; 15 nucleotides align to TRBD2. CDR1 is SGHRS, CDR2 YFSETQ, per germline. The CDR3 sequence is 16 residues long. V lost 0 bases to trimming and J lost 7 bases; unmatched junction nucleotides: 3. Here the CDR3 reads CASSLVGTSGGYTQYF. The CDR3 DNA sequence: TGCGCCAGCAGCTTGGTCGGGACTAGCGGGGGGTATACGCAGTATTTT. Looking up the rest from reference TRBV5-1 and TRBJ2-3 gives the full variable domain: KAGVTQTPRYLIKTRGQQVTLSCSPISGHRSVSWYQQTPGQGLQFLFEYFSETQRNKGNFPGRFSGRQFSNSRSEMNVSTLELGDSALYLCASSLVGTSGGYTQYFGPGTRLTVL.

CDR3: CASSYSKVLGSMEAFF. The CDR3 DNA reads TGTGCCAGCAGTTACTCCAAGGTTCTCGGGTCGATGGAAGCTTTCTTT. The chain combines TRBV6-5 with TRBJ1-1; D is ambiguous. The CDR3 is made up of 16 amino acids. Germline CDR1 is MNHEY and CDR2 is SVGAGI. The V end lost 0 bases, the J end lost 8 bases, and 19 bases lay between the germline ends.

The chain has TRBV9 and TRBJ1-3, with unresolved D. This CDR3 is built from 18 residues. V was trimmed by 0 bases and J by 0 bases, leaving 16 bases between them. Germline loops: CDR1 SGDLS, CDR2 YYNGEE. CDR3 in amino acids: CASSVDLDQVSSGNTIYF. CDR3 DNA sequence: TGTGCCAGCAGCGTAGACTTGGATCAGGTTTCCTCTGGAAACACCATATATTTT.

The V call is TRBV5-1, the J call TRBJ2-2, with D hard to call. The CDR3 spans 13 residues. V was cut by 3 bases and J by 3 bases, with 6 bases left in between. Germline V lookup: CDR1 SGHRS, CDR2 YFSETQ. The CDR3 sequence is CASSSQDTGELFF. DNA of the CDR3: TGCGCCAGCAGCTCACAAGACACCGGGGAGCTGTTTTTT.

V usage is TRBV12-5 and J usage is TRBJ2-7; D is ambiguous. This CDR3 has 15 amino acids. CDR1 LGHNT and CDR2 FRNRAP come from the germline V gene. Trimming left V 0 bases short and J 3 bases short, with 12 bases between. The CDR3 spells CASGLVAVIHYEQYF. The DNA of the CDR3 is TGTGCTAGTGGTTTGGTAGCCGTGATTCACTACGAGCAGTACTTC.

The DNA of the CDR3 is TGTGCCAGCTCACCGACAGGTAGCCTCTCTGGAAACACCATATATTTT. Its protein product is CASSPTGSLSGNTIYF. The chain uses TRBV18 and TRBJ1-3; D might be TRBD1 (6 bases). In germline, CDR1 is KGHSH, CDR2 LQKENI. This CDR3 has 16 residues. Deletions cut 3 bases from V and 0 bases from J, with 12 bases between.

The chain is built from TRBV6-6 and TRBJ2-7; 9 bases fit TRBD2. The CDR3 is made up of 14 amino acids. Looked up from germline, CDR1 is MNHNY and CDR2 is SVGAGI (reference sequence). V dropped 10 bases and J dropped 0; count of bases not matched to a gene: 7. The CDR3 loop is CATLSGGSSYEQYF. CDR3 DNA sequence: TGTGCCACCTTAAGCGGGGGGAGCTCCTACGAGCAGTACTTC.

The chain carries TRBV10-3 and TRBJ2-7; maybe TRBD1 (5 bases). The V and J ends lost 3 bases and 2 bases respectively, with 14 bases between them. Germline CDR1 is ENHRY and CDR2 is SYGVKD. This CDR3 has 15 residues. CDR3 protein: CAISDRVREPYEQYF. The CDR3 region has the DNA TGTGCCATCAGTGATCGAGTCAGGGAACCCTACGAGCAGTACTTC.

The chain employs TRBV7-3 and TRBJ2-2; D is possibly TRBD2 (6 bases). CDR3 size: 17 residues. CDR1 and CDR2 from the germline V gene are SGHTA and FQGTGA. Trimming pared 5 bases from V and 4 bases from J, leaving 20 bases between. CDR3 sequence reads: CASSPYGGWPITGELFF. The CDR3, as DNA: TGTGCCAGCAGCCCCTACGGGGGTTGGCCTATCACCGGGGAGCTGTTTTTT. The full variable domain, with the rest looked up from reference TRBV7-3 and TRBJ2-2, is GAGVSQTPSNKVTEKGKYVELRCDPISGHTALYWYRQSLGQGPEFLIYFQGTGAADDSGLPNDRFFAVRPEGSVSTLKIQRTERGDSAVYLCASSPYGGWPITGELFFGEGSRLTVL.

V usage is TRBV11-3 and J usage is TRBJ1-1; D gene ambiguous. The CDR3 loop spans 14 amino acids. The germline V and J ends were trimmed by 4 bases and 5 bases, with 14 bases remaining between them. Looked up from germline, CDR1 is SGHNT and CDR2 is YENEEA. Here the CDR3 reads CASSSPGVGTEAFF. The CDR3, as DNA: TGTGCCAGCAGCTCCCCCGGGGTTGGAACTGAAGCTTTCTTT. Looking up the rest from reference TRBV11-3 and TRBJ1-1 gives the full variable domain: EAGVVQSPRYKIIEKKQPVAFWCNPISGHNTLYWYLQNLGQGPELLIRYENEEAVDDSQLPKDRFSAERLKGVDSTLKIQPAELGDSAVYLCASSSPGVGTEAFFGQGTRLTVV.

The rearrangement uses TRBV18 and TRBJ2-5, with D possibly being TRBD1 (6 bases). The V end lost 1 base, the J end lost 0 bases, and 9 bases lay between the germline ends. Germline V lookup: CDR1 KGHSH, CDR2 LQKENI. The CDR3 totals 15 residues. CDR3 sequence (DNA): TGTGCCAGCTCACCACTGGACAGTGACCAAGAGACCCAGTACTTC. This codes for CASSPLDSDQETQYF. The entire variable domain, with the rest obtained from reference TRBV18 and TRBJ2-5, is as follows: NAGVMQNPRHLVRRRGQEARLRCSPMKGHSHVYWYRQLPEEGLKFMVYLQKENIIDESGMPKERFSAEFPKEGPSILRIQQVVRGDSAAYFCASSPLDSDQETQYFGPGTRLLVL.

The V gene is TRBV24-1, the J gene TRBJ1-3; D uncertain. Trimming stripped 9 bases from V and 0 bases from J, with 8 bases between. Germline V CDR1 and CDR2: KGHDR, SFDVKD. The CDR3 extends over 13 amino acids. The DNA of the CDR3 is TGTGCCACCTCAATACTCTCTGGAAACACCATATATTTT. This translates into CATSILSGNTIYF.

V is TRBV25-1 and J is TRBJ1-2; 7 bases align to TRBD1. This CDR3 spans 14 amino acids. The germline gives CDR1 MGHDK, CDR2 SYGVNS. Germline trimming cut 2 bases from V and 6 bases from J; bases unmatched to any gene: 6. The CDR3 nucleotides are TGTGCCAGCAGTGAAAGGGCAGGGGGAAATGGCTACACCTTC. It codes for CASSERAGGNGYTF.

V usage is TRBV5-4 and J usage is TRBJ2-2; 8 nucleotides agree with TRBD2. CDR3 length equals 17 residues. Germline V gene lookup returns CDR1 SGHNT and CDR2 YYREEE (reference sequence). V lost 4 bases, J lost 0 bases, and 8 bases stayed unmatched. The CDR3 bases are TGTGCCAGCAGCCGGGGGGGCGCAGGTACGAACACCGGGGAGCTGTTTTTT. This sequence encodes CASSRGGAGTNTGELFF. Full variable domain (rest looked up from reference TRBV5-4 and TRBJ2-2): ETGVTQSPTHLIKTRGQQVTLRCSSQSGHNTVSWYQQALGQGPQFIFQYYREEENGRGNFPPRFSGLQFPNYSSELNVNALELDDSALYLCASSRGGAGTNTGELFFGEGSRLTVL.

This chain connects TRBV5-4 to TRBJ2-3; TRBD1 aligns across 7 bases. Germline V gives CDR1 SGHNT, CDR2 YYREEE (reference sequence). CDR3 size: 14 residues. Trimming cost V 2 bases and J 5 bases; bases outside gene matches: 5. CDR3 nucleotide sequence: TGTGCCAGCAGCTTAAAGCAGGGGGAAGATACGCAGTATTTT. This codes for CASSLKQGEDTQYF. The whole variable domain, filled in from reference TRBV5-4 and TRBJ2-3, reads ETGVTQSPTHLIKTRGQQVTLRCSSQSGHNTVSWYQQALGQGPQFIFQYYREEENGRGNFPPRFSGLQFPNYSSELNVNALELDDSALYLCASSLKQGEDTQYFGPGTRLTVL.

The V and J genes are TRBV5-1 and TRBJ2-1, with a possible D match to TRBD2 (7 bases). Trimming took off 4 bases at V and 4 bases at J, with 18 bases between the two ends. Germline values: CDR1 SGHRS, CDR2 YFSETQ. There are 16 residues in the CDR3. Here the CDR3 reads CASSLNPGGLYNEQFF. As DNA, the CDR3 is TGCGCCAGCAGCCTTAATCCGGGGGGCCTTTACAATGAGCAGTTCTTC.

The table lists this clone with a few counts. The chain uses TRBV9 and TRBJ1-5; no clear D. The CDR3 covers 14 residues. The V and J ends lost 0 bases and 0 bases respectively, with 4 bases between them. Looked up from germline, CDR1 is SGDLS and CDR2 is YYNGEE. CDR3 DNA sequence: TGTGCCAGCAGCGTAGACGGTAGCAATCAGCCCCAGCATTTT. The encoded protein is CASSVDGSNQPQHF.

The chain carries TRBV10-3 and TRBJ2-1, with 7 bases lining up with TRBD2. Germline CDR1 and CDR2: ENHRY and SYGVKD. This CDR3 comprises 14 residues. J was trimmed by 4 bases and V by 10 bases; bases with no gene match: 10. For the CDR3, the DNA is TGTGCCACCTGGGGGAGCGGGGCTTACAATGAGCAGTTCTTC. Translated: CATWGSGAYNEQFF.

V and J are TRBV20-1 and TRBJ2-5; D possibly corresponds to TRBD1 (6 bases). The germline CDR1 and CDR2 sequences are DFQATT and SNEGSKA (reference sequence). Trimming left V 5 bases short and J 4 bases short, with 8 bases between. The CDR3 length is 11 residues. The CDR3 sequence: CSAPGVETQYF. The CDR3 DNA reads TGCAGTGCTCCAGGGGTAGAGACCCAGTACTTC.

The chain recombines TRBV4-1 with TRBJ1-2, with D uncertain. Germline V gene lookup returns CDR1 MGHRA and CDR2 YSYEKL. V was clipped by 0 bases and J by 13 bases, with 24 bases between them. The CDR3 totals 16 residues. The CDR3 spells CASSQEAGRFPPLFTF. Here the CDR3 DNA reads TGCGCCAGCAGCCAAGAAGCGGGCAGGTTCCCCCCGTTGTTCACCTTC.

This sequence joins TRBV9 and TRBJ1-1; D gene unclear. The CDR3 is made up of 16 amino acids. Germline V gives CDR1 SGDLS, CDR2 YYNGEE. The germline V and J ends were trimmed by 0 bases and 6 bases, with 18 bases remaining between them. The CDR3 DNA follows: TGTGCCAGCAGCGTAGACCTCAGGCCTGAGATTTCTGAAGCTTTCTTT. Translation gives CASSVDLRPEISEAFF. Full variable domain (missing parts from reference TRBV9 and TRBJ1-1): DSGVTQTPKHLITATGQRVTLRCSPRSGDLSVYWYQQSLDQGLQFLIQYYNGEERAKGNILERFSAQQFPDLHSELNLSSLELGDSALYFCASSVDLRPEISEAFFGQGTRLTVV.

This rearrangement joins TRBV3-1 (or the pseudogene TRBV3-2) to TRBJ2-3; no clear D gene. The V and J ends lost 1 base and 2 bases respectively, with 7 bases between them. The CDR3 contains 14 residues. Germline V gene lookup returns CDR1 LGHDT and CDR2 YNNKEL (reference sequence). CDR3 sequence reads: CASSQVLLTDTQYF. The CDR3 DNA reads TGTGCCAGCAGCCAAGTCCTACTCACAGATACGCAGTATTTT.

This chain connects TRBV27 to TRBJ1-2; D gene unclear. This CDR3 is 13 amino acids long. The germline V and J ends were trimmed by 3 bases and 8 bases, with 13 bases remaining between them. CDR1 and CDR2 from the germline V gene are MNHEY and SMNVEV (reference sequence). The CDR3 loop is CASSFGRGSGYTF. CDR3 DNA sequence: TGTGCCAGCAGTTTTGGGCGGGGTAGCGGCTACACCTTC.

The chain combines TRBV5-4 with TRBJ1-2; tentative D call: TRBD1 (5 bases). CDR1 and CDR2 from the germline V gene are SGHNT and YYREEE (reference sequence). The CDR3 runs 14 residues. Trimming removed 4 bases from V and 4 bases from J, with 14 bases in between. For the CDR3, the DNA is TGTGCCAGCAGCCTAAATTGGGGGGGCTATGGCTACACCTTC. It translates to CASSLNWGGYGYTF.

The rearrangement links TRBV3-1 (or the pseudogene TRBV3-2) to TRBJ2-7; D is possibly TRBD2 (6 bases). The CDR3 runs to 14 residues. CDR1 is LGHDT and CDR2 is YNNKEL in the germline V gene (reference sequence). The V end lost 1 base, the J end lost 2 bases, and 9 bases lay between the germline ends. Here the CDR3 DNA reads TGTGCCAGCAGCCAAGGACTAGGGACCTACGAGCAGTACTTC. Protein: CASSQGLGTYEQYF.

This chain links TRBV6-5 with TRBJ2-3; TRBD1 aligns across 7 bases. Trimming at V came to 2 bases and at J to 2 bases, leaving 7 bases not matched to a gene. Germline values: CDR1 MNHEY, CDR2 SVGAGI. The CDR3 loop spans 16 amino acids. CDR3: CASSYLTGVSTDTQYF. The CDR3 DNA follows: TGTGCCAGCAGTTACCTCACAGGGGTCTCCACAGATACGCAGTATTTT.

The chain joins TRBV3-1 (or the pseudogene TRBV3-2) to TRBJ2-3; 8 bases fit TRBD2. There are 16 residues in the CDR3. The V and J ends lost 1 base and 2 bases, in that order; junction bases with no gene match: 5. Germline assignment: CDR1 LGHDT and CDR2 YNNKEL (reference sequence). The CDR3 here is CASSQVPGGVTDTQYF. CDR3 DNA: TGTGCCAGCAGCCAAGTCCCGGGGGGGGTCACAGATACGCAGTATTTT.

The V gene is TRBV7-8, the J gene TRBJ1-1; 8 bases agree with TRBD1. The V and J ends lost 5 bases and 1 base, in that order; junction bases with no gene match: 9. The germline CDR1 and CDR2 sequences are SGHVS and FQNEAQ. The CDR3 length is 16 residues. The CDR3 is CASSRPTGVTNTEAFF. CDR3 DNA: TGTGCCAGCAGCAGACCGACAGGGGTCACGAACACTGAAGCTTTCTTT.